A single sample gave rise to the 29 T cell receptor beta chains below, sequenced in a study of shared clonotypes between healthy human individuals. Repertoires were generated with immunoSEQ multiplex PCR, while TCRdb's copy carries only in-frame clones and drops some. The top ten clones hold less than 0.35% of a sample with about 380,000 clones, 90% to 98% of them seen once. Sequencing was performed on memory CD8+ T cells sorted from blood. As for subset: CD45RO+ cells pooled with CCR7-negative TemRA cells. The receptors derive from a man aged 30 to 39 in good health.

The rearrangement uses TRBV6-5 and TRBJ2-7, with 10 bases identical to TRBD2. The CDR3 is 14 residues long. The germline V gene has CDR1 MNHEY and CDR2 SVGAGI. Losses at the gene ends were 6 bases for V and 3 bases for J; bases not matched to a gene: 5. CDR3 in DNA: TGTGCCAGCAGGACTAGCGGGTCTAACTACGAGCAGTACTTC. Amino acids: CASRTSGSNYEQYF.

This clone occurred once. This chain uses TRBV20-1 with TRBJ2-3; no reliable D call. The V end lost 6 bases, the J end lost 6 bases, and 10 bases lay between the germline ends. CDR3 length equals 11 residues. Germline CDR1 reads DFQATT; CDR2 reads SNEGSKA (reference sequence). This CDR3 is CSAQVRDTQYF. The CDR3, as DNA: TGCAGTGCCCAGGTCCGGGATACGCAGTATTTT.

V and J are TRBV7-6 and TRBJ2-7; D possibly uses TRBD1 or TRBD2 (5 bases each). The CDR3 is 14 residues long. Trimming took off 3 bases at V and 5 bases at J, with 14 bases between the two ends. The germline gives CDR1 SGHVS, CDR2 FNYEAQ. The DNA for the CDR3 is TGTGCCAGCAGCTTGAGGCAGGGAGCCGACGAGCAGTACTTC. Translating gives CASSLRQGADEQYF.

J is TRBJ2-7 and V is TRBV10-1, with D unclear. V gave up 8 bases and J gave up 5 bases, with 13 bases separating them. Looked up from germline, CDR1 is WNHNN and CDR2 is SYGVQD (reference sequence). This CDR3 is built from 12 residues. This chain's CDR3 is CASGTVSHEQYF. DNA of the CDR3: TGCGCCAGCGGAACGGTTTCTCACGAGCAGTACTTC.

A single count supports this clone. The rearrangement joins TRBV6-6 to TRBJ1-4, with D possibly TRBD1 on 5 matching bases. The CDR3 is 14 residues long. With 2 bases removed from V and 7 bases from J, the gap between germline ends came to 11 bases. The V gene's germline CDR1 is MNHNY and CDR2 SVGAGI (reference sequence). The CDR3 nucleotides read TGTGCCAGCAGTTACGGGCCTAGGGGTGAAAAACTGTTTTTT. Its protein is CASSYGPRGEKLFF.

The V call is TRBV6-1, the J call TRBJ2-7, with a weak D call TRBD2 (6 bases). The CDR3 has 16 residues. Germline loops: CDR1 MNHNS, CDR2 SASEGT. Trimming pared 1 base from V and 7 bases from J, leaving 20 bases between. The CDR3 protein is CASSEEHGGRECEQYF. The CDR3 coding sequence is TGTGCCAGCAGTGAAGAACACGGAGGGAGAGAATGTGAGCAGTACTTC.

This chain uses TRBV2 with TRBJ1-2; TRBD1 is a possible D gene (5 bases). CDR1 and CDR2 from the germline V gene are SNHLY and FYNNEI. V was clipped by 3 bases and J by 8 bases, with 13 bases between them. The CDR3 runs to 13 residues. In DNA form, the CDR3 reads TGTGCCAGCAGTGAGGCCAGCCAGGGAGGCTACACCTTC. Translation: CASSEASQGGYTF.

The V call is TRBV30, the J call TRBJ2-4, with D perhaps TRBD1 (6 bases). The CDR3 totals 15 residues. Germline loops: CDR1 GTSNPN, CDR2 SVGIG (reference sequence). The V end lost 2 bases, the J end lost 1 base, and 12 bases lay between the germline ends. CDR3: CAWSNRARAKNIQYF. In DNA form, the CDR3 reads TGTGCCTGGAGTAACAGGGCTCGGGCCAAAAACATTCAGTACTTC.

This chain connects TRBV28 to TRBJ2-7, with D perhaps TRBD1 (6 bases). The CDR3 consists of 16 residues. Trimming took 2 bases from V and 2 from J, leaving 16 bases between them. Looked up from germline, CDR1 is MDHEN and CDR2 is SYDVKM. DNA for the CDR3: TGTGCCAGCAGTTTACCCCGGACAGTTCGGGCCTACGAGCAGTACTTC. Its translation: CASSLPRTVRAYEQYF.

V is TRBV28 and J is TRBJ1-5; no clear D gene. V dropped 1 base and J dropped 5 bases, with 9 bases sitting between them. Germline V gene sequence: CDR1 MDHEN, CDR2 SYDVKM. The CDR3 runs 14 residues. The CDR3 DNA follows: TGTGCCAGCAGTTTATTGATCGGGGATCAGCCCCAGCATTTT. Residues: CASSLLIGDQPQHF.

V and J are TRBV28 and TRBJ2-3, with a possible D match to TRBD2 (6 bases). Germline V gene lookup returns CDR1 MDHEN and CDR2 SYDVKM. The CDR3 loop spans 15 amino acids. V lost 4 bases and J lost 2, with 13 bases in between. Written as DNA, the CDR3 is TGTGCCAGCAGTTCTGGTAGCGGATACACAGATACGCAGTATTTT. Amino acids: CASSSGSGYTDTQYF.

This chain uses TRBV5-4 with TRBJ1-1, with 7 bases fitting TRBD1. Germline V gene lookup returns CDR1 SGHNT and CDR2 YYREEE (reference sequence). V shed 2 bases and J 8 bases; nucleotides not matched to a gene: 9. This CDR3 is 14 amino acids long. The CDR3 coding sequence is TGTGCCAGCAGCTTTAATGAGGGGGCCAGGGAAGCTTTCTTT. As protein: CASSFNEGAREAFF. Complete variable domain (other parts from reference TRBV5-4 and TRBJ1-1): ETGVTQSPTHLIKTRGQQVTLRCSSQSGHNTVSWYQQALGQGPQFIFQYYREEENGRGNFPPRFSGLQFPNYSSELNVNALELDDSALYLCASSFNEGAREAFFGQGTRLTVV.

This clone was detected once. The chain links TRBV11-2 to TRBJ1-5; 7 nucleotides agree with TRBD1. V dropped 5 bases and J dropped 4; count of bases not matched to a gene: 8. Germline lookup yields CDR1 SGHAT and CDR2 FQNNGV. The CDR3 consists of 15 residues. Here the CDR3 DNA reads TGTGCCAGCAGCCCCCGACAGGGTGAGAATCAGCCCCAGCATTTT. As protein: CASSPRQGENQPQHF.

The chain links TRBV5-4 to TRBJ2-7; the match to TRBD1 covers 7 bases. V shed 0 bases, J shed 3 bases, and the junction held 9 bases outside the gene matches. The CDR3 runs to 16 residues. CDR1 SGHNT and CDR2 YYREEE come from the germline V gene (reference sequence). The CDR3 here is CASSLGQGSKSYEQYF. For the CDR3, the DNA is TGTGCCAGCAGCTTGGGACAGGGAAGTAAGAGCTACGAGCAGTACTTC.

The chain has TRBV5-1 and TRBJ1-1, with 8 bases aligning to TRBD1. Germline CDR1 SGHRS, CDR2 YFSETQ. The CDR3 consists of 14 residues. V shed 6 bases, J shed 1 base, and the junction held 5 bases outside the gene matches. The DNA of the CDR3 is TGCGCCAGCAAGGCGACAGGGGAGAACACTGAAGCTTTCTTT. Its protein is CASKATGENTEAFF.

Comments on this clone: Additional DNA sequences in this sample encode the identical CDR3. This sequence joins TRBV18 and TRBJ2-5; D unresolved. In germline, CDR1 is KGHSH, CDR2 LQKENI. The CDR3 totals 12 residues. The germline V and J ends were trimmed by 0 bases and 5 bases, with 4 bases remaining between them. The CDR3 region is CASSPPRETQYF. Written as DNA, the CDR3 is TGTGCCAGCTCACCACCTAGGGAGACCCAGTACTTC.

This clone was observed a single time. The V and J genes are TRBV10-2 and TRBJ2-3, with D uncertain. The V and J ends lost 1 base and 1 base respectively, with 9 bases between them. The germline V gene has CDR1 WSHSY and CDR2 SAAADI. The CDR3 has 15 amino acids. CDR3 sequence: CASSEWQPGTDTQYF. CDR3 sequence (DNA): TGCGCCAGCAGTGAGTGGCAGCCTGGCACAGATACGCAGTATTTT.

This chain links TRBV7-3 with TRBJ2-6; TRBD1 aligns across 9 bases. From germline, CDR1 is SGHTA and CDR2 FQGTGA. The CDR3 consists of 19 residues. The V gene end was trimmed by 6 bases and the J gene end by 4 bases; junction bases not matched to a gene: 16. CDR3 coding DNA: TGTGCCAGCAGGCCCGCCGGGACAGGGTCCATTCCGGGGGCCAACGTCCTGACTTTC. This gives the protein CASRPAGTGSIPGANVLTF.

The J gene is TRBJ2-6, the V gene TRBV28; no firm D call. The CDR3 has 13 amino acids. V gave up 7 bases and J gave up 4 bases, with 8 bases separating them. The germline CDR1 and CDR2 sequences are MDHEN and SYDVKM. CDR3 region: CASINSGANVLTF. CDR3 bases: TGTGCCAGCATAAATTCAGGGGCCAACGTCCTGACTTTC.

The rearrangement joins TRBV25-1 to TRBJ2-5, with 7 bases that match TRBD2. Germline CDR1 and CDR2: MGHDK and SYGVNS. The CDR3 spans 16 residues. J was trimmed by 0 bases and V by 5 bases; bases with no gene match: 9. The CDR3 sequence is CASSLGGSGNQETQYF. The CDR3 nucleotides are TGTGCCAGCAGTTTGGGGGGGTCCGGGAACCAAGAGACCCAGTACTTC.

This chain uses TRBV2 with TRBJ2-5; D is uncertain. Germline assignment: CDR1 SNHLY and CDR2 FYNNEI. The V end was cut by 2 bases, the J end by 5 bases, with 6 bases between. The CDR3 is 12 residues long. This chain's CDR3 is CASSETWETQYF. For the CDR3, the DNA is TGTGCCAGCAGTGAAACGTGGGAGACCCAGTACTTC.

The rearrangement joins TRBV29-1 to TRBJ2-7; TRBD1 aligns across 8 bases. From germline, CDR1 is SQVTM and CDR2 ANQGSEA. The length of the CDR3 is 16 residues. Trimming cost V 4 bases and J 3 bases; bases outside gene matches: 14. CDR3 in amino acids: CSVAGLRQGQIYEQYF. CDR3 bases: TGCAGCGTTGCGGGCTTAAGACAGGGGCAAATCTACGAGCAGTACTTC.

The V and J genes are TRBV28 and TRBJ1-2; a weak D match, TRBD1 (5 bases). This CDR3 has 12 residues. CDR1 and CDR2 from the germline V gene are MDHEN and SYDVKM. The V and J ends lost 2 bases and 4 bases respectively, with 5 bases between them. CDR3 amino acids: CASSLRGYGYTF. CDR3 nucleotides: TGTGCCAGCAGTTTAAGGGGCTATGGCTACACCTTC.

The chain employs TRBV28 and TRBJ2-7; TRBD1 agrees at 9 bases. Germline V CDR1 and CDR2: MDHEN, SYDVKM. With V trimmed by 3 bases and J by 6 bases, 0 bases remained unmatched. The CDR3 runs to 12 residues. In nucleotides, the CDR3 is TGTGCCAGCAGTTTGGGACAGGGCGAGCAGTACTTC. It yields the protein CASSLGQGEQYF. The entire variable domain, with the rest obtained from reference TRBV28 and TRBJ2-7, is as follows: DVKVTQSSRYLVKRTGEKVFLECVQDMDHENMFWYRQDPGLGLRLIYFSYDVKMKEKGDIPEGYSVSREKKERFSLILESASTNQTSMYLCASSLGQGEQYFGPGTRLTVT.

The V call is TRBV27, the J call TRBJ2-2; 13 bases fit TRBD2. V shed 2 bases and J 7 bases; nucleotides not matched to a gene: 4. The CDR3 has 16 amino acids. CDR1 is MNHEY, CDR2 SMNVEV, per germline (reference sequence). As DNA, the CDR3 is TGTGCCAGCAGTTTACGAGGGACTAGCGGGAACGGGGAGCTGTTTTTT. Encoded protein: CASSLRGTSGNGELFF.

V gene TRBV28 combines with J gene TRBJ1-5, with a tentative D call TRBD1 (5 bases). The germline gives CDR1 MDHEN, CDR2 SYDVKM. V was clipped by 3 bases and J by 6 bases, with 12 bases between them. This CDR3 has 14 residues. CDR3 sequence (DNA): TGTGCCAGCAGTTTGACCCAGGGTGGTCAGCCCCAGCATTTT. It yields the protein CASSLTQGGQPQHF.

The rearrangement uses TRBV19 and TRBJ2-1, with D perhaps TRBD1 or TRBD2 (5 bases each). Trimming removed 3 bases at V and 0 bases at J, with 9 bases between. Germline lookup yields CDR1 LNHDA and CDR2 SQIVND (reference sequence). The CDR3 is 15 residues long. The DNA for the CDR3 is TGTGCCAGTAGTATCCGGGACCTCTCCTACAATGAGCAGTTCTTC. This sequence encodes CASSIRDLSYNEQFF. Full variable domain (rest looked up from reference TRBV19 and TRBJ2-1): DGGITQSPKYLFRKEGQNVTLSCEQNLNHDAMYWYRQDPGQGLRLIYYSQIVNDFQKGDIAEGYSVSREKKESFPLTVTSAQKNPTAFYLCASSIRDLSYNEQFFGPGTRLTVL.

The J gene is TRBJ2-3, the V gene TRBV7-2; 14 nucleotides align to TRBD2. The length of the CDR3 is 16 residues. The V segment lost 5 bases and the J segment 6 bases; nucleotides outside the gene matches: 7. Per germline, CDR1 SGHTA and CDR2 FQGNSA. The CDR3 region is CASSPPGLAGVDTQYF. DNA for the CDR3: TGTGCCAGCAGCCCTCCGGGACTAGCGGGAGTGGATACGCAGTATTTT.

The chain recombines TRBV11-2 with TRBJ1-1; 7 nucleotides match TRBD1. After removal of 5 bases from V and 11 bases from J, the junction contained 8 bases not matched to a gene. This CDR3 comprises 12 residues. CDR1 and CDR2 (germline): SGHAT, FQNNGV. CDR3 region: CASSLGTAGAFF. The DNA for the CDR3 is TGTGCCAGCAGCCTCGGGACAGCCGGGGCTTTCTTT.